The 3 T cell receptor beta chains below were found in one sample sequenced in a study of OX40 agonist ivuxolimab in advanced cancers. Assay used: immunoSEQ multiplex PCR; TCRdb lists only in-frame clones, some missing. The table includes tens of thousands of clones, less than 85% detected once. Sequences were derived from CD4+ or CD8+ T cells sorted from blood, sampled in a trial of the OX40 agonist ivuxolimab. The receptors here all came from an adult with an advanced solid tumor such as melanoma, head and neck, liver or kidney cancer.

The CDR3 is CASSETASNQPQHF. The CDR3 nucleotides read TGTGCCAGCAGCGAAACGGCGTCCAATCAGCCCCAGCATTTT. This chain connects TRBV7-2 to TRBJ1-5; unclear D gene. The CDR3 sequence is 14 residues long. In germline, CDR1 is SGHTA, CDR2 FQGNSA. Trimming pared 5 bases from V and 3 bases from J, leaving 11 bases between.

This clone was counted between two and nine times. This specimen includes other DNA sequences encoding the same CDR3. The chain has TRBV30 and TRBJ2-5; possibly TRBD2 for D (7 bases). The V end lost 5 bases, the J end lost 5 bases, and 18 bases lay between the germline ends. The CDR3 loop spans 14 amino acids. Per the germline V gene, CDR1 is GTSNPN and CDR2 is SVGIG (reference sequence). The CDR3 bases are TGTGCCTGGGTTGAGGGGGGGGCCGGGGAGACCCAGTACTTC. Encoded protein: CAWVEGGAGETQYF.

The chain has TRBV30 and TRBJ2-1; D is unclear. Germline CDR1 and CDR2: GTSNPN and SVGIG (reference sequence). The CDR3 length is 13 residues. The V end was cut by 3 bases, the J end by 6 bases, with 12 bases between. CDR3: CAWSPGPTNEQFF. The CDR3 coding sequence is TGTGCCTGGAGCCCCGGGCCCACCAATGAGCAGTTCTTC.